The clone carrying this T cell receptor (beta chain) was picked up one time. Its matching antigen is unknown. At one end the junction does not follow the germline gene, possibly because of a read error. The data originate from a study of breast tumors, draining lymph nodes, adjacent tissues. Using its own MiXCR run on the multiplex PCR reads, TCRdb lists one record per CDR3 protein. In the table there are over 10,000 distinct CDR3 sequences, roughly three quarters of which are singletons. The CDR3 extends over 16 amino acids. The germline V gene has CDR1 LGHNA and CDR2 YSLEER. Study-wide findings and caveats: Tumor TCR diversity was below lymph nodes but above nontumor tissue.

Sequencing was carried out using tumor-adjacent breast tissue. This TCR was recovered from a female donor with breast cancer. Some clones in this sample may be carry-over from other donors' samples. The genes are TRBV4-3 and TRBJ2-3, with 7 bases identical to TRBD2. The CDR3 spells CASSRNSGASTDTQYF. DNA of the CDR3: TGCGCCAGCAGCCGTAACAGCGGGGCTAGCACAGATACGCAGTACTTT.